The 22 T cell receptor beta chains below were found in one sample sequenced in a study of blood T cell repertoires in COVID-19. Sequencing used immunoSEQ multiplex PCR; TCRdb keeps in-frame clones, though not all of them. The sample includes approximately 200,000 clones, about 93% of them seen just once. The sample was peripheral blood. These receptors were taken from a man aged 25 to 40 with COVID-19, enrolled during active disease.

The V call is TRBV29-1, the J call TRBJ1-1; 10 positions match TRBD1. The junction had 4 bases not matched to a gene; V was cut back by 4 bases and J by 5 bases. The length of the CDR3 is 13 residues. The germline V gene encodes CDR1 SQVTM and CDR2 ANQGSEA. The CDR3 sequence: CSVGTGGETEAFF. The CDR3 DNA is TGCAGCGTTGGGACAGGGGGGGAAACTGAAGCTTTCTTT.

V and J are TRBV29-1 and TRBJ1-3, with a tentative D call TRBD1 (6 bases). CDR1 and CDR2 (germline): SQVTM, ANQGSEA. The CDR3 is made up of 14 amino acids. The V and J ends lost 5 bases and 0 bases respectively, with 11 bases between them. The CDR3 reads CSVRRGTSGNTIYF. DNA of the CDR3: TGCAGCGTTCGAAGGGGGACCTCTGGAAACACCATATATTTT.

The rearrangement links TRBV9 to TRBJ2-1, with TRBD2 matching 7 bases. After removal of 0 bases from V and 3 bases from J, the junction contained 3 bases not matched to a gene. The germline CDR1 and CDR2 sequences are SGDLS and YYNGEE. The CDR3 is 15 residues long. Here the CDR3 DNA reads TGTGCCAGCAGCGTAGAGCTAGCGGTCTACAATGAGCAGTTCTTC. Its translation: CASSVELAVYNEQFF. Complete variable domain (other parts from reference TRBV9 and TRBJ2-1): DSGVTQTPKHLITATGQRVTLRCSPRSGDLSVYWYQQSLDQGLQFLIQYYNGEERAKGNILERFSAQQFPDLHSELNLSSLELGDSALYFCASSVELAVYNEQFFGPGTRLTVL.

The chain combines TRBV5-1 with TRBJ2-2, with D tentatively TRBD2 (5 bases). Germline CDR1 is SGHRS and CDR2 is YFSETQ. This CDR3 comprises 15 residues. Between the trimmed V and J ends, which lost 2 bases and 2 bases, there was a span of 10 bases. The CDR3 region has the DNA TGCGCCAGCAGCTTTAGGACTTCTAACACCGGGGAGCTGTTTTTT. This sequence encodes CASSFRTSNTGELFF.

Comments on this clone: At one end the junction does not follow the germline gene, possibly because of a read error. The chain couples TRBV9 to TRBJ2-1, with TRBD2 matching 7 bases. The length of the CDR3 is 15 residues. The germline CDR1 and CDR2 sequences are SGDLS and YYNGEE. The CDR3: CASRVDTGGYNEQFF. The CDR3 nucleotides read TGTGCCAGCAGGGTAGATACGGGGGGCTACAATGAGCAGTTCTTC.

CDR3 protein: CASSPGQGAYNYGYTF. The CDR3 DNA reads as TGCGCCAGCAGCCCGGGACAGGGGGCTTATAACTATGGCTACACCTTC. V usage is TRBV4-1 and J usage is TRBJ1-2; 12 positions match TRBD1. CDR3 length equals 16 residues. The ends lost 4 bases at V and 1 base at J; junction bases unmatched: 4. Germline V gene data show CDR1 as MGHRA and CDR2 as YSYEKL.

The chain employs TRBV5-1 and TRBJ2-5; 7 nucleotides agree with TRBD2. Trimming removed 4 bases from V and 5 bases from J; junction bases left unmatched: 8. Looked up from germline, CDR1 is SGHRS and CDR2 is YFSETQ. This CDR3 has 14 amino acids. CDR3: CASSPLAGAETQYF. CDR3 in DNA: TGCGCCAGCAGCCCCTTAGCGGGTGCCGAGACCCAGTACTTC.

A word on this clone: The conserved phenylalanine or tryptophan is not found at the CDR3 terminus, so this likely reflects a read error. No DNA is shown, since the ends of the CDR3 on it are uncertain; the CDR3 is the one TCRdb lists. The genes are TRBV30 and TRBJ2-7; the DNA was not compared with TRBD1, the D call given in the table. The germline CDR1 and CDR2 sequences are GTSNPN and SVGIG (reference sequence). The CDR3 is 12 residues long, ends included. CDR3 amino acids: CAWSPSDRVLFH.

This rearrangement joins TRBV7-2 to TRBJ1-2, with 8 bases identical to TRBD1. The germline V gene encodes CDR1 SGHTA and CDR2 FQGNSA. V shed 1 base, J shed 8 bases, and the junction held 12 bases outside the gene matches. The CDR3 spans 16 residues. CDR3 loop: CASSLVPSGGSGGYTF. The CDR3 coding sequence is TGTGCCAGCAGCTTAGTACCCTCAGGGGGCAGTGGAGGCTACACCTTC.

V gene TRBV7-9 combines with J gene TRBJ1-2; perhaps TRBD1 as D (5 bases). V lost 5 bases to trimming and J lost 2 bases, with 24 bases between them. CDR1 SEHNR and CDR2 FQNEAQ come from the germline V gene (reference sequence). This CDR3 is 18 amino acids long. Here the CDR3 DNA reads TGTGCCAGCAGCCGCTTATATGGGTTAGCCGGGGGGAACTATGGCTACACCTTC. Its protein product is CASSRLYGLAGGNYGYTF.

CDR3: CASSSGQGRGLFF. CDR3 DNA sequence: TGTGCCAGCAGTTCCGGACAGGGACGGGGGCTTTTCTTC. The chain uses TRBV12-3 or TRBV12-4 and TRBJ2-1, with TRBD1 matching over 8 bases. J was trimmed by 16 bases and V by 4 bases; bases with no gene match: 12. CDR3 length: 13 amino acids.

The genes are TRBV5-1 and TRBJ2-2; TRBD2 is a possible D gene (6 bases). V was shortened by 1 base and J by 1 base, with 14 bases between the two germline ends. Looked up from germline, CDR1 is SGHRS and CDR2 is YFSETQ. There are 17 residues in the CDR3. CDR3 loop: CASSLFAGILNTGELFF. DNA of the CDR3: TGCGCCAGCAGCTTGTTCGCGGGGATCCTGAACACCGGGGAGCTGTTTTTT.

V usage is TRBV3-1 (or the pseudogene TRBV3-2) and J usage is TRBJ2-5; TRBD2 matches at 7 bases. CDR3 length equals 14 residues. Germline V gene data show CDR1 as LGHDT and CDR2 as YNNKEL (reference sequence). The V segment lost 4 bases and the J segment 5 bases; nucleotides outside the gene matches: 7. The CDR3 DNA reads TGTGCCAGCAGCCCCGGGGAGGGAAGGGAGACCCAGTACTTC. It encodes CASSPGEGRETQYF.

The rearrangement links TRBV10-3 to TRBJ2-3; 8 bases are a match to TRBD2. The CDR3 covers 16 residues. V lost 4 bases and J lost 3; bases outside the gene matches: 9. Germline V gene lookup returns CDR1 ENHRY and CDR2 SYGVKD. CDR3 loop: CAISVSGTRVTDTQYF. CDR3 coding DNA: TGTGCCATCAGTGTATCCGGGACTAGAGTTACAGATACGCAGTATTTT.

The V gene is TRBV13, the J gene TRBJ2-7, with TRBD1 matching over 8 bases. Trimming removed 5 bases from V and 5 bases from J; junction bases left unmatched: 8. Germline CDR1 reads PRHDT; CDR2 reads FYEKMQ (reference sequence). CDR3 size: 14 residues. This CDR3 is CASSPGQGINEQYF. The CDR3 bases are TGTGCCAGCAGCCCCGGACAGGGAATAAACGAGCAGTACTTC.

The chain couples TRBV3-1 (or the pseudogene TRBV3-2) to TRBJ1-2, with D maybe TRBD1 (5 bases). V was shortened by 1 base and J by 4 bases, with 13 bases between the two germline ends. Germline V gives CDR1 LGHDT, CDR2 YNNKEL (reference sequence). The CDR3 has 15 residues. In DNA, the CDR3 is TGTGCCAGCAGCCAAGCCCACAGGACAACCTATGGCTACACCTTC. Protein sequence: CASSQAHRTTYGYTF.

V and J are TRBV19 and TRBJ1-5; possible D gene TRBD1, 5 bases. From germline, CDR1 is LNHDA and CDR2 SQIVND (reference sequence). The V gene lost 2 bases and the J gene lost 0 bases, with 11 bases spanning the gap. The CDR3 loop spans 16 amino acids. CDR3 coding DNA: TGTGCCAGTAGTATATCCCCAGGGAATAGCAATCAGCCCCAGCATTTT. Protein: CASSISPGNSNQPQHF. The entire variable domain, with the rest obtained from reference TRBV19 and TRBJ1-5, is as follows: DGGITQSPKYLFRKEGQNVTLSCEQNLNHDAMYWYRQDPGQGLRLIYYSQIVNDFQKGDIAEGYSVSREKKESFPLTVTSAQKNPTAFYLCASSISPGNSNQPQHFGDGTRLSIL.

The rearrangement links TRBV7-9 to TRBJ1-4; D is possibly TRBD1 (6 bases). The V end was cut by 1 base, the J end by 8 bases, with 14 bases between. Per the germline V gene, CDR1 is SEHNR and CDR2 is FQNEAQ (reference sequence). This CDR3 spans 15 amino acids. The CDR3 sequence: CASSLEASGEEKLFF. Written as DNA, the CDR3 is TGTGCCAGCAGCTTAGAGGCGTCAGGGGAGGAAAAACTGTTTTTT. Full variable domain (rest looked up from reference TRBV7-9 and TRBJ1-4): DTGVSQNPRHKITKRGQNVTFRCDPISEHNRLYWYRQTLGQGPEFLTYFQNEAQLEKSRLLSDRFSAERPKGSFSTLEIQRTEQGDSAMYLCASSLEASGEEKLFFGSGTQLSVL.

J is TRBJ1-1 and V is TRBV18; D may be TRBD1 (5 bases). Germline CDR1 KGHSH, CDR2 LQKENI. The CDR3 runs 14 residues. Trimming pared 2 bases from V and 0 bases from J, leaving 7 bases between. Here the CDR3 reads CASSPDSLNTEAFF. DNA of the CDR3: TGTGCCAGCTCACCAGACAGCTTGAACACTGAAGCTTTCTTT.

The CDR3 DNA reads as TGTGCCAGCACGGGACAGCCAAATGAAAAACTGTTTTTT. Translating it yields CASTGQPNEKLFF. This chain joins TRBV6-5 and TRBJ1-4, with 7 bases aligning to TRBD1. V lost 7 bases, J lost 5 bases, and 4 bases stayed unmatched. Germline CDR1 and CDR2: MNHEY and SVGAGI. This CDR3 region has 13 residues.

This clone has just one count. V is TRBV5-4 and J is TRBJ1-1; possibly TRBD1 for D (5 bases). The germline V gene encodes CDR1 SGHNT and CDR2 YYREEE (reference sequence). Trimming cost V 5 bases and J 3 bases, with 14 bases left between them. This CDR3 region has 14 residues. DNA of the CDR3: TGTGCCAGCAGGCCGCGGGGCTCGGACACTGAAGCTTTCTTT. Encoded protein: CASRPRGSDTEAFF.

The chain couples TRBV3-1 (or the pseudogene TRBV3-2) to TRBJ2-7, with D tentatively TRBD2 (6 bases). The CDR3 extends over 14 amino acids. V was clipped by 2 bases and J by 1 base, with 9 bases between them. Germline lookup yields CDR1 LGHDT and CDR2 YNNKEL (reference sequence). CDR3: CASSQSGGSYEQYF. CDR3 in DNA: TGTGCCAGCAGCCAATCCGGGGGTTCCTACGAGCAGTACTTC.